One TCR beta chain is described in this entry. Its target is unknown. This entry is derived from a study of graft-versus-host responses after intestinal transplantation. About the study: Grafts that recipients had were multivisceral, liver-intestinal, or isolated intestinal transplants. Tacrolimus and steroids were given for 2 to 3 years to all recipients after anti-thymocyte globulin induction. Study-level results: GvH clonotypes were identified within recipient marrow, with a subset emerging first in ileum or blood. Early post-transplant HvG declines showed an association with peak circulating GvH clone levels.

Here immunoSEQ multiplex PCR was the method, and the copy in TCRdb shows in-frame clones only, minus some. The repertoire holds over 85,000 clones, with about nine tenths as singletons. The clonotype was recovered from a human donor who was the organ donor for an intestinal transplant. The sample was unstimulated CD4+ T cells sorted from spleen or lymph node cells, taken before transplant.

The CDR3 DNA follows: TGTGCCAGCAGCTTAGGGCAGGGGGCGAGTGAAAAACTGTTTTTT. Translated: CASSLGQGASEKLFF. The chain recombines TRBV7-2 with TRBJ1-4; 8 nucleotides agree with TRBD1. CDR1 and CDR2 from the germline V gene are SGHTA and FQGNSA. Trimming took 1 base from V and 7 from J; bases not matched to a gene: 5. The CDR3 runs 15 residues.